A selection of T cell receptor beta chains follows, all from one sample in a study of T-cell memory formation after mild COVID-19. TCRdb ran MiXCR on the 5' RACE reads and lists one entry per CDR3 protein. Of roughly 50,000 distinct CDR3 sequences listed, more than 10% are singletons. Sequences were obtained from PBMCs or a T cell subset sorted from them (not recorded which). These receptors were obtained from a man aged 18 to 30 who had mild COVID-19 (a few samples of this study predate the infection). Cell type and time point are not known. The CDR3 runs from the conserved cysteine through the conserved F or W. A D gene is named only where the DNA matches it firmly. The size of a clone is reported for some rows only, either as once, few or many, or as a class for expanded clones.

TRBV5-4	NA	14	few	TRBJ2-3	TGTGCCAGCAGCTCCAGTTTTAGCACAGATACGCAGTATTTT	CASSSSFSTDTQYF
TRBV7-2	TRBD2	18	NA	TRBJ2-3	TGTGCCAGCAGCGCCCCAATGACTAGCGGCTCTAGCACAGATACGCAGTATTTT	CASSAPMTSGSSTDTQYF
TRBV6-2/TRBV6-3	NA	13	NA	TRBJ2-4	TGTGCCAGCAGTTACGCAGCAGGCTCAATTCGGTACTTC	CASSYAAGSIRYF
TRBV6-5	NA	12	few	TRBJ2-3	TGTGCCAGCAGCTCTCCGGACGGTACGCAGTATTTT	CASSSPDGTQYF
TRBV5-4	NA	13	NA	TRBJ1-1	TGTGCCAGCAGCTCGTCGAGAAACACTGAAGCTTTCTTT	CASSSSRNTEAFF
TRBV14	NA	16	few	TRBJ1-3	TGTGCCAGCAGCCAAGACCCAGGGAGGATTGGAAACACCATATATTTT	CASSQDPGRIGNTIYF
TRBV20-1	NA	17	NA	TRBJ1-1	TGCAGTGCTAGAGAAAACCGGGCCATCAGAGGGAACACTGAAGCTTTCTTT	CSARENRAIRGNTEAFF
TRBV5-1	NA	15	many	TRBJ2-1	TGCGCCAGCAGCTTGGGGACGGTCTCCTACAATGAGCAGTTCTTC	CASSLGTVSYNEQFF
TRBV7-2	TRBD2	18	few	TRBJ2-3	TGTGCCAGCAGTCTTACTAGCGGGGGGGCTCTTCGTGCAGATACGCAGTATTTT	CASSLTSGGALRADTQYF
TRBV6-2/TRBV6-3	TRBD2	14	few	TRBJ2-1	TGTGCCAGCAGGGTAGCGGGGGGCAGGGGTGAGCAGTTCTTC	CASRVAGGRGEQFF
TRBV12-3/TRBV12-4	TRBD2	20	NA	TRBJ2-6	TGTGCCAGCAGTTTCGCCGGCCGAGCGGGGATCTTTTCGGGGGCCAACGTCCTGACTTTC	CASSFAGRAGIFSGANVLTF
TRBV7-9	NA	15	NA	TRBJ2-1	TGTGCCAGCAGCTCGGGACTGGAGTCCTACAATGAGCAGTTCTTC	CASSSGLESYNEQFF
TRBV27	NA	14	NA	TRBJ2-5	TGTGCCAGCAGTTTATGGGTCGGCCAAGAGACCCAGTACTTC	CASSLWVGQETQYF
TRBV6-6	NA	15	many	TRBJ2-3	TGTGCCAGCAGCCAAGTCGGGCTGGGCTCAGATACGCAGTATTTT	CASSQVGLGSDTQYF
TRBV9	TRBD2	16	NA	TRBJ2-3	TGTGCCAGCAGCCCCACCGAACTAGCGGGGACAGATACGCAGTATTTT	CASSPTELAGTDTQYF
TRBV16	NA	15	NA	TRBJ2-7	TGTGCCAGCAGCCCACGAGGAGAGGGAGGTGGCGAGCAGTACTTC	CASSPRGEGGGEQYF
TRBV6-2/TRBV6-3	NA	13	many	TRBJ2-1	TGTGCCAGCAGTTCTAGCTCCTACAATGAGCAGTTCTTC	CASSSSSYNEQFF
TRBV28	TRBD1	16	few	TRBJ2-3	TGTGCCAGCAGTTCTCCTCAGGGGGCCCGCACAGATACGCAGTATTTT	CASSSPQGARTDTQYF
TRBV5-1	NA	13	few	TRBJ1-1	TGCGCCAGCAGCCTGGAGGGAAGTACTGAAGCTTTCTTT	CASSLEGSTEAFF
TRBV20-1	TRBD1	15	many	TRBJ2-5	TGCAGTGCGCCGCAATTCGGGACAGTAGGGGAGACCCAGTACTTC	CSAPQFGTVGETQYF
TRBV11-3	NA	13	NA	TRBJ1-1	TGTGCCAGCAGCTTGGGAGGTGCCCGGGAAGCTTTCTTT	CASSLGGAREAFF
TRBV12-3/TRBV12-4	TRBD1	12	NA	TRBJ1-1	TGTGCCAGCAAACAGGGGGCATTGGAAGCTTTCTTT	CASKQGALEAFF
TRBV4-1	NA	11	once	TRBJ1-1	TGCGCCAGCAGCCAAGGGCGCCGGGCTTTCTTT	CASSQGRRAFF
TRBV12-3/TRBV12-4	TRBD1	16	NA	TRBJ2-2	TGTGCCAGCAGTACACAGGGGTTAAGGTACACCGGGGAGCTGTTTTTT	CASSTQGLRYTGELFF
TRBV12-3/TRBV12-4	NA	11	few	TRBJ1-1	TGTGCCAGTTTTTCAGGGATCGAAGCTTTCTTT	CASFSGIEAFF
TRBV10-3	NA	12	few	TRBJ1-2	TGTGCCATCAGTGAGTCGGGGGGCACGTACACCTTC	CAISESGGTYTF
TRBV12-3/TRBV12-4	TRBD1	19	NA	TRBJ2-6	TGTGCCAGCAGTTTAGTGAACAACAGGGGGCGACGTGGGGCCAACGTCCTGACTTTC	CASSLVNNRGRRGANVLTF
TRBV5-1	NA	13	once	TRBJ2-3	TGCGCCAGCGCAAAGGACACGCCGGATACGCAGTATTTT	CASAKDTPDTQYF
TRBV10-3	NA	17	many	TRBJ1-5	TGTGCCATCAGTGAGTCCGAGGGGTCCCACTTCTATCAGCCCCAGCATTTT	CAISESEGSHFYQPQHF
TRBV7-3	NA	14	NA	TRBJ2-3	TGTGCCAGCAGCTTAGGGGGAATCACAGATACGCAGTATTTT	CASSLGGITDTQYF
TRBV20-1	NA	12	many	TRBJ1-1	TGCAGTGCCCGCCCCCCAGACACTGAAGCTTTCTTT	CSARPPDTEAFF
TRBV4-3	NA	16	many	TRBJ1-6	TGCGCCAGCAGCCAAGATCCGGGACATGGGGATTCGCCCCTCCACTTT	CASSQDPGHGDSPLHF
TRBV7-7	NA	14	few	TRBJ2-1	TGTGCCAGCAGCTTAACACCCTCGGGCAATGAGCAGTTCTTC	CASSLTPSGNEQFF